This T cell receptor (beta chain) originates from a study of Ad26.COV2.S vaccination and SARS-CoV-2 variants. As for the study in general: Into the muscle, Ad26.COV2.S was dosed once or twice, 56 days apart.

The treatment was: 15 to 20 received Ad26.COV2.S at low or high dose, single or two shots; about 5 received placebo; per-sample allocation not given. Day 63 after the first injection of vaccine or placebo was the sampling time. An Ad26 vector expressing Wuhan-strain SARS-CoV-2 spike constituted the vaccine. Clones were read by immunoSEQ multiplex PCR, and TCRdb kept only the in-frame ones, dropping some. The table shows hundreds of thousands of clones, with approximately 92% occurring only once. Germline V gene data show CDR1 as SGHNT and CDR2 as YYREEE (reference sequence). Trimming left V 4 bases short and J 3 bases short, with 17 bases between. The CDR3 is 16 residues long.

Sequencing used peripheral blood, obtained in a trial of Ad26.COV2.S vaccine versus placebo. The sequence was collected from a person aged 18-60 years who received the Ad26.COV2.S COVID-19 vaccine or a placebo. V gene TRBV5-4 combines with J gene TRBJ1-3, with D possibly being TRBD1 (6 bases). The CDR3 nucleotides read TGTGCCAGCAGCCCCGCGGGGGGGGCGGGTGGAAACACCATATATTTT. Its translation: CASSPAGGAGGNTIYF.